This record concerns one TCR beta chain sequence. TCRdb's copy holds only in-frame clones and misses some; the assay was immunoSEQ multiplex PCR. Of about 78,000 clones listed, around nine tenths are singletons. The sample is drawn from a study of OX40 agonist ivuxolimab in advanced cancers. Germline CDR1 reads MDHEN; CDR2 reads SYDVKM. V gave up 4 bases and J gave up 1 base; unmatched junction bases: 4. There are 15 residues in the CDR3. The sequence was obtained from an adult with an advanced solid tumor such as melanoma, head and neck, liver or kidney cancer. V and J are TRBV28 and TRBJ2-7; TRBD2 aligns across 10 bases. Sequencing used CD4+ or CD8+ T cells sorted from blood, obtained in a trial of the OX40 agonist ivuxolimab. Here the CDR3 DNA reads TGTGCCAGCAGTTCTCCTAGCGGGAGTTCCTACGAGCAGTACTTC. This gives the protein CASSSPSGSSYEQYF.